The next 16 T cell receptor beta chains were all read from a single sample in a study of T cell clonality in common variable immunodeficiency. The data were produced by immunoSEQ multiplex PCR, yet TCRdb's version contains in-frame clones alone and is incomplete. The record shows roughly 79,000 clones for this sample, with no singletons present. Input material: peripheral blood mononuclear cells. All receptors derive from a person aged 18 to 75 in good health.

As concerns this clone: Sequencing ends 3 residues short of the CDR3 end; the germline J gene provides the rest. The chain combines TRBV11-3 with TRBJ1-1; TRBD1 matches at 7 bases. Germline values: CDR1 SGHNT, CDR2 YENEEA. Germline trimming cut 1 base from V and 4 bases from J; bases unmatched to any gene: 3. The CDR3 covers 14 residues. CDR3 sequence: CASSLGTGPTEAFF. The part of the CDR3 DNA that was read is TGTGCCAGCAGCTTAGGGACAGGTCCCACTGAA.

Many counts were recorded for this clone. The read is 3 residues too short to cover the CDR3 end, so that end is filled in from the germline J gene. The V gene is TRBV19, the J gene TRBJ2-5; perhaps D is TRBD1 or TRBD2 (6 bases each). Germline CDR1 LNHDA, CDR2 SQIVND (reference sequence). Deletions cut 5 bases from V and 7 bases from J, with 14 bases between. The CDR3 has 13 amino acids. The CDR3 bases that were read are TGTGCCAGTAGTCCACAACAGGGAGGGACC. It encodes CASSPQQGGT. The CDR3, in full, reads CASSPQQGGTQYF.

Details on this clone: The read is 3 residues too short to cover the CDR3 end, so that end is filled in from the germline J gene. The chain recombines TRBV7-9 with TRBJ1-1; D uncertain. The CDR3 consists of 12 residues. Trimming removed 0 bases at V and 5 bases at J, with 4 bases between. Germline values: CDR1 SEHNR, CDR2 FQNEAQ (reference sequence). The sequenced CDR3 bases are TGTGCCAGCAGCTTAGCGCTAACTGAA. Its translation: CASSLALTE. The whole CDR3 sequence is CASSLALTEAFF.

This clone has at least ten counts. Read data end 3 residues before the CDR3 end; the end is taken from the germline J gene. The gene calls are TRBV2 and TRBJ2-4; 9 positions agree with TRBD1. The CDR3 has 17 amino acids. Germline CDR1 and CDR2: SNHLY and FYNNEI. The sequenced CDR3 bases are TGTGCCAGCAGCCAGTCCACTCCGGGACAGGGATTCGGGATT. This encodes CASSQSTPGQGFGI. The whole CDR3 sequence is CASSQSTPGQGFGIQYF.

The table lists this clone with many counts. The CDR3 region is CASSVGLAGAIQETQYF. The sequenced part of the CDR3 DNA is TGTGCCAGCAGCGTAGGACTAGCGGGAGCCATCCAAGAGACC. The rearrangement links TRBV9 to TRBJ2-5, with 12 bases identical to TRBD2. The read gets to within 3 residues of the CDR3 end, and the germline J gene fills in the rest. The CDR3 runs to 17 residues. The V and J ends lost 0 bases and 1 base, in that order; junction bases with no gene match: 4. Per the germline V gene, CDR1 is SGDLS and CDR2 is YYNGEE. The entire variable domain, with the rest obtained from reference TRBV9 and TRBJ2-5, is as follows: DSGVTQTPKHLITATGQRVTLRCSPRSGDLSVYWYQQSLDQGLQFLIQYYNGEERAKGNILERFSAQQFPDLHSELNLSSLELGDSALYFCASSVGLAGAIQETQYFGPGTRLLVL.

This clone was seen ten or more times. The read terminates 3 residues ahead of where the CDR3 ends, so the germline J gene completes it. This sequence joins TRBV4-1 and TRBJ1-2; TRBD1 is a possible D gene (6 bases). The CDR3 has 14 amino acids. Trimming removed 5 bases at V and 7 bases at J, with 17 bases between. Germline-derived CDR1 and CDR2 are MGHRA and YSYEKL. The sequenced CDR3 bases are TGCGCCAGCAGCAAAGGGGGGGGGAACGGTGGC. Translated, it gives CASSKGGGNGG. The whole CDR3 is CASSKGGGNGGYTF.

This clone occurred many times. The read ends 3 residues before the CDR3 terminus; that terminus is restored from the germline J gene. The chain has TRBV12-3 or TRBV12-4 and TRBJ2-3; 9 bases line up with TRBD2. The length of the CDR3 is 16 residues. V lost 5 bases, J lost 6 bases, and 12 bases stayed unmatched. The CDR3 is CASSTPIAGVGDTQYF. CDR3 DNA, as far as it was read: TGTGCCAGCAGTACCCCGATAGCGGGAGTGGGTGATACG.

In this sample, this clone turned up many times. This chain's CDR3 is CAISDRGYEQYF. The CDR3 bases that were read are TGTGCCATCAGTGATCGGGGCTACGAG. The chain is built from TRBV10-3 and TRBJ2-7, with D possibly matching TRBD2 (5 bases). Read coverage stops 3 residues before the CDR3 terminus; the germline J gene supplies the remainder. The CDR3 is made up of 12 amino acids. V was clipped by 3 bases and J by 3 bases, with 6 bases between them. CDR1 and CDR2 from the germline V gene are ENHRY and SYGVKD.

This clone came up many times. The CDR3 is cut off 3 residues early in the read; its end comes from the germline J gene. The chain couples TRBV5-1 to TRBJ2-7; 10 positions match TRBD1. CDR1 is SGHRS and CDR2 is YFSETQ in the germline V gene. The CDR3 is 17 amino acids. The trim removed 3 bases at V and 4 bases at J, leaving 13 bases unmatched. The CDR3 bases that were read are TGCGCCAGCAGCTCCAACCCGGGACAGGGGAGATTTTACGAG. It specifies CASSSNPGQGRFYE. The whole CDR3 sequence is CASSSNPGQGRFYEQYF.

Many counts were recorded for this clone. Coverage ceases 3 residues before the CDR3 finishes, and the germline J gene fills in the end. The chain is built from TRBV12-5 and TRBJ2-5; TRBD2 might be the D (6 bases). The CDR3 runs to 16 residues. Germline values: CDR1 LGHNT, CDR2 FRNRAP. Trimming stripped 6 bases from V and 2 bases from J, with 19 bases between. CDR3 DNA, as far as it was read: TGTGCTAGTGGCTCTCACTCGGGGGTAAGGCAAGAGACC. It specifies CASGSHSGVRQET. The complete CDR3 sequence is CASGSHSGVRQETQYF. The full variable domain, in which reference TRBV12-5 and TRBJ2-5 provide the parts outside the CDR3, is DARVTQTPRHKVTEMGQEVTMRCQPILGHNTVFWYRQTMMQGLELLAYFRNRAPLDDSGMPKDRFSAEMPDATLATLKIQPSEPRDSAVYFCASGSHSGVRQETQYFGPGTRLLVL.

Many counts were recorded for this clone. The read ends 3 residues shy of where the CDR3 ends; the end is completed using the germline J gene. This chain uses TRBV2 with TRBJ1-2; TRBD1 matches 7 bases. The CDR3 has 14 amino acids. CDR1 is SNHLY and CDR2 is FYNNEI in the germline V gene. CDR3 in amino acids: CASTREEGARGYTF. CDR3 bases read: TGTGCCAGCACCCGAGAGGAGGGGGCGAGGGGC.

This clone appeared many times. Read coverage stops 3 residues before the CDR3 terminus; the germline J gene supplies the remainder. The chain employs TRBV6-2 or TRBV6-3 and TRBJ2-3; weak D call: TRBD2 (6 bases). The ends were cut back, 8 bases at V and 6 bases at J, with 15 bases in the middle. Looked up from germline, CDR1 is MNHEY and CDR2 is SVGEGT. The CDR3 runs to 13 residues. CDR3 sequence: CASGTLPGDTQYF. CDR3 bases read: TGTGCCAGCGGGACTCTCCCTGGCGATACG.

This clone was found many times. The read finishes 3 residues shy of the CDR3 end, and the germline J gene is used to complete it. The rearrangement uses TRBV10-3 and TRBJ2-1, with 11 bases that match TRBD2. CDR3 length equals 14 residues. The ends lost 10 bases at V and 6 bases at J; junction bases unmatched: 8. Germline values: CDR1 ENHRY, CDR2 SYGVKD. CDR3 residues: CASDSGRAGNEQFF. Incomplete CDR3 DNA: TGTGCCAGTGATAGCGGGAGGGCGGGCAATGAG.

This clone has ten or more counts. The sequence runs out 3 residues before the end of the CDR3; the remainder is reconstructed from the germline J gene. The chain joins TRBV6-2 or TRBV6-3 to TRBJ2-5; 10 bases fit TRBD2. V shed 6 bases and J 4 bases; nucleotides not matched to a gene: 8. Germline CDR1 is MNHEY and CDR2 is SVGEGT. The CDR3 contains 15 residues. The sequenced part of the CDR3 DNA is TGTGCCAGCAGCACTAAGCTAGCGGGAGTAGAGACC. It is translated as CASSTKLAGVET. Given in full, the CDR3 is CASSTKLAGVETQYF.

In this sample, this clone turned up many times. The read halts 3 residues ahead of the CDR3 end, with the missing end drawn from the germline J gene. V is TRBV5-1 and J is TRBJ2-7; 7 positions match TRBD1. V lost 4 bases and J lost 3; bases outside the gene matches: 7. Germline CDR1 and CDR2: SGHRS and YFSETQ. This CDR3 has 14 amino acids. CDR3 residues: CASSRSRDSYEQYF. CDR3 bases read: TGCGCCAGCAGCCGAAGTCGGGACAGCTACGAG.

This clone was observed many times. The CDR3 region is CASSLPQGVYGYTF. CDR3 bases read: TGTGCCAGCAGTTTACCTCAGGGTGTATATGGC. V is TRBV28 and J is TRBJ1-2; maybe TRBD1 (5 bases). The CDR3 extends 3 residues past the end of the read, so its final part is completed from the germline J gene. This CDR3 has 14 amino acids. Trimming took 2 bases from V and 5 from J, leaving 12 bases between them. CDR1 MDHEN and CDR2 SYDVKM come from the germline V gene.